This T cell receptor beta chain emerged from a study of beta chain features in type 1 diabetes. Study details: In age, gender and cell yields, patients were similar to healthy donors. Study-wide findings and caveats: Shortening of TCRB CDR3s, moderate but significant, appeared in all four CD4+ subsets of Type 1 diabetes patients. Fewer junction insertions and more nucleotide deletions appeared in type 1 diabetes patients.

As every portion of the isolated RNA was reverse transcribed, the sequencing read expressed TCRB transcripts. Here immunoSEQ multiplex PCR was the method, and the copy in TCRdb shows in-frame clones only, minus some. Of 130,000 or so clones listed, about 10% are singletons. This clone was counted only a few times. As yet, its antigen is unknown. The ends were cut back, 5 bases at V and 5 bases at J, with 18 bases in the middle. There are 15 residues in the CDR3. Germline V gene sequence: CDR1 MDHEN, CDR2 SYDVKM. A single heparinised blood sample, averaging around 0.11 L, was obtained per donor. This sequence originates from a man aged 18-30 years in good health. This chain links TRBV28 with TRBJ2-5, with D tentatively TRBD2 (7 bases). Material: central memory CD4+ T cells from blood. The CDR3 loop is CASSETRGARETQYF. DNA of the CDR3: TGTGCCAGCAGTGAAACCCGGGGGGCGCGGGAGACCCAGTACTTC.